The 30 T cell receptor beta chains below come from one sample, sequenced in a study of T cell responses to AZD1222 COVID-19 vaccine (dated by TCRdb to the early 2020s). The label giving this sample's time point can be read as: baseline before first vaccination. The library relied on the immunoSEQ multiplex PCR assay. Imported from immuneACCESS, the table was reduced by TCRdb to in-frame sequences with V and J called. These copies leave out some clones; in studies compared against another copy, an unresolved V gene accounts for under half, and the cause of the remainder is not known. Here the sample has tens of thousands of clones; about 85% occur a single time. Roughly an eighth of the sample lies in the top ten. The source was peripheral blood, collected on day 0 of AZD1222 vaccination. The origin of the receptors is an adult in good health.

The chain links TRBV10-3 to TRBJ2-1; TRBD2 matches 8 bases. Germline V gene data show CDR1 as ENHRY and CDR2 as SYGVKD. The CDR3 has 13 residues. Unmatched junction bases numbered 7, after V lost 11 bases and J lost 4 bases. CDR3 nucleotides: TGTGCCTCAAGGGCGGGGGGTTACAATGAGCAGTTCTTC. Protein product: CASRAGGYNEQFF.

The chain recombines TRBV10-3 with TRBJ2-5; D is unclear. CDR1 is ENHRY, CDR2 SYGVKD, per germline. CDR3 length equals 14 residues. Trimming took 0 bases from V and 2 from J, leaving 7 bases between them. CDR3: CAISESGIQETQYF. For the CDR3, the DNA is TGTGCCATCAGTGAGTCTGGGATTCAAGAGACCCAGTACTTC.

This chain uses TRBV5-1 with TRBJ1-6; D uncertain. V lost 0 bases to trimming and J lost 12 bases, with 13 bases between them. The CDR3 is made up of 14 amino acids. The germline CDR1 and CDR2 sequences are SGHRS and YFSETQ. This CDR3 reads CASSLDWGGGPLHF. As DNA, the CDR3 is TGCGCCAGCAGCTTGGACTGGGGTGGAGGACCCCTCCACTTT.

The V and J genes are TRBV29-1 and TRBJ1-2; D possibly corresponds to TRBD1 (5 bases). Trimming removed 6 bases at V and 5 bases at J, with 10 bases between. This CDR3 is built from 11 residues. CDR1 and CDR2 (germline): SQVTM, ANQGSEA. As DNA, the CDR3 is TGCAGCGTACCCGCAGGGTATGGCTACACCTTC. This translates into CSVPAGYGYTF.

The rearrangement joins TRBV3-1 (or the pseudogene TRBV3-2) to TRBJ2-1; 7 bases are a match to TRBD2. CDR1 and CDR2 from the germline V gene are LGHDT and YNNKEL (reference sequence). J gave up 0 bases and V 1 base, and 3 bases lay outside the gene matches. The CDR3 sequence is 16 residues long. The CDR3: CASSQVRGSSYNEQFF. The DNA for the CDR3 is TGTGCCAGCAGCCAAGTGCGGGGGAGCTCCTACAATGAGCAGTTCTTC.

This chain links TRBV7-9 with TRBJ1-2; D may be TRBD1 (6 bases). Between the trimmed V and J ends, which lost 2 bases and 7 bases, there was a span of 11 bases. Germline CDR1 SEHNR, CDR2 FQNEAQ (reference sequence). This CDR3 has 13 residues. CDR3 in amino acids: CASSLRDTLGYTF. For the CDR3, the DNA is TGTGCCAGCAGCTTACGGGACACCCTTGGCTACACCTTC.

The chain links TRBV7-2 to TRBJ2-1; 9 nucleotides agree with TRBD1. The V gene end was trimmed by 5 bases and the J gene end by 7 bases; junction bases not matched to a gene: 6. The V gene's germline CDR1 is SGHTA and CDR2 FQGNSA. The CDR3 runs 14 residues. The CDR3 nucleotides read TGTGCCAGCAGCACAGGGACAGGGAGGAATGAGCAGTTCTTC. It is translated as CASSTGTGRNEQFF.

The genes are TRBV28 and TRBJ1-4, with D perhaps TRBD1 (5 bases). Germline CDR1 and CDR2: MDHEN and SYDVKM. The CDR3 loop spans 12 amino acids. The V gene lost 6 bases and the J gene lost 7 bases, with 9 bases spanning the gap. CDR3 nucleotide sequence: TGTGCCAGCAGAGCAGGGAGTGAAAAACTGTTTTTT. It encodes CASRAGSEKLFF.

A remark on this clone: Other nucleotide sequences from this sample produce the same CDR3. This chain joins TRBV19 and TRBJ1-2, with D maybe TRBD1 (5 bases). This CDR3 contains 14 residues. Trimming left V 7 bases short and J 0 bases short, with 12 bases between. Germline V gives CDR1 LNHDA, CDR2 SQIVND (reference sequence). This CDR3 reads CASTTGLPNYGYTF. CDR3 nucleotide sequence: TGTGCCAGTACCACAGGTTTACCTAACTATGGCTACACCTTC.

V and J are TRBV28 and TRBJ1-5; D gene unclear. Trimming left V 7 bases short and J 4 bases short, with 17 bases between. This CDR3 spans 15 amino acids. Germline V gene data show CDR1 as MDHEN and CDR2 as SYDVKM. Here the CDR3 DNA reads TGTGCCAGCACCCCAGCAACTCTCTTAAATCAGCCCCAGCATTTT. Protein product: CASTPATLLNQPQHF.

The V gene is TRBV19, the J gene TRBJ1-1; possibly TRBD1 for D (6 bases). The CDR3 extends over 18 amino acids. Trimming pared 5 bases from V and 1 base from J, leaving 23 bases between. Germline CDR1 is LNHDA and CDR2 is SQIVND (reference sequence). The CDR3 reads CASSGGPRQGLANTEAFF. As DNA, the CDR3 is TGTGCCAGTAGTGGGGGACCGCGGCAGGGGCTTGCGAACACTGAAGCTTTCTTT.

The chain couples TRBV11-1 to TRBJ2-3; 8 bases align to TRBD2. With 2 bases clipped from V and 3 bases from J, the junction kept 4 bases outside the gene matches. Germline lookup yields CDR1 SGHAT and CDR2 FQDESV (reference sequence). The CDR3 is 15 amino acids. CDR3 DNA sequence: TGTGCCAGCAGCTTATATGCGGGGGGAACAGATACGCAGTATTTT. It encodes CASSLYAGGTDTQYF.

The J gene is TRBJ1-4, the V gene TRBV5-1; no clear D gene. V was pared by 1 base and J by 0 bases, with 7 bases between. Germline CDR1 is SGHRS and CDR2 is YFSETQ. The CDR3 extends over 15 amino acids. The CDR3 loop is CASSLRTATNEKLFF. CDR3 in DNA: TGCGCCAGCAGCTTGAGAACAGCAACTAATGAAAAACTGTTTTTT.

The J gene is TRBJ2-7, the V gene TRBV7-9, with a weak D call TRBD2 (6 bases). Germline-derived CDR1 and CDR2 are SEHNR and FQNEAQ (reference sequence). The CDR3 runs 14 residues. Trimming left V 8 bases short and J 2 bases short, with 16 bases between. CDR3 DNA: TGTGCCAGCCACCCGGGGGTACCTCCCTACGAGCAGTACTTC. Translated: CASHPGVPPYEQYF. Drawing the rest from reference TRBV7-9 and TRBJ2-7, the complete variable domain is DTGVSQNPRHKITKRGQNVTFRCDPISEHNRLYWYRQTLGQGPEFLTYFQNEAQLEKSRLLSDRFSAERPKGSFSTLEIQRTEQGDSAMYLCASHPGVPPYEQYFGPGTRLTVT.

The V and J genes are TRBV5-5 and TRBJ2-1; D is ambiguous. Trimming took off 1 base at V and 6 bases at J, with 5 bases between the two ends. CDR1 SGHKS and CDR2 YYEKEE come from the germline V gene (reference sequence). The CDR3 covers 12 residues. CDR3 DNA sequence: TGTGCCAGCAGCTTGTGGGGCAATGAGCAGTTCTTC. Amino acid sequence: CASSLWGNEQFF.

This clone was observed once. This chain uses TRBV9 with TRBJ1-3, with a weak D call TRBD1 (5 bases). This CDR3 contains 16 residues. V dropped 0 bases and J dropped 4 bases, with 14 bases sitting between them. Germline values: CDR1 SGDLS, CDR2 YYNGEE. CDR3 loop: CASSVGQLTWGNTIYF. The CDR3 DNA reads TGTGCCAGCAGCGTAGGACAGCTCACGTGGGGAAACACCATATATTTT.

The chain carries TRBV11-2 and TRBJ1-5; D is undetermined. The CDR3 has 16 amino acids. V dropped 1 base and J dropped 2 bases, with 12 bases sitting between them. CDR1 and CDR2 from the germline V gene are SGHAT and FQNNGV. The CDR3 protein is CASSLGGYSGNQPQHF. The CDR3 nucleotides are TGTGCCAGCAGCTTAGGAGGGTATTCCGGCAATCAGCCCCAGCATTTT.

The genes are TRBV3-1 (or the pseudogene TRBV3-2) and TRBJ2-7; weak D call: TRBD1 (5 bases). This CDR3 region has 15 residues. Germline V lookup: CDR1 LGHDT, CDR2 YNNKEL (reference sequence). V gave up 5 bases and J gave up 3 bases, with 17 bases separating them. CDR3 residues: CASSYPGPLNYEQYF. CDR3 coding DNA: TGTGCCAGCAGCTACCCAGGGCCATTAAACTACGAGCAGTACTTC.

This chain links TRBV5-1 with TRBJ1-5; D is unresolved. The CDR3 has 15 amino acids. In germline, CDR1 is SGHRS, CDR2 YFSETQ. Trimming took off 0 bases at V and 0 bases at J, with 7 bases between the two ends. CDR3 sequence: CASSLDGYSNQPQHF. The CDR3 nucleotides are TGCGCCAGCAGCTTGGACGGATATAGCAATCAGCCCCAGCATTTT.

The chain has TRBV4-3 and TRBJ2-7, with 7 bases fitting TRBD1. Germline values: CDR1 LGHNA, CDR2 YSLEER. V lost 2 bases and J lost 0; bases outside the gene matches: 4. The length of the CDR3 is 15 residues. CDR3 nucleotides: TGCGCCAGCAGCCAAAACAGGGGCGCCTCCTACGAGCAGTACTTC. Amino acid sequence: CASSQNRGASYEQYF.

The chain joins TRBV9 to TRBJ1-5; TRBD1 might be the D (5 bases). The V gene lost 1 base and the J gene lost 7 bases, with 15 bases spanning the gap. The CDR3 length is 15 residues. Per germline, CDR1 SGDLS and CDR2 YYNGEE. The CDR3 region is CASSVSWGDRQPQHF. As DNA, the CDR3 is TGTGCCAGCAGCGTATCTTGGGGGGATAGGCAGCCCCAGCATTTT. The whole variable domain, remainder taken from reference TRBV9 and TRBJ1-5, is DSGVTQTPKHLITATGQRVTLRCSPRSGDLSVYWYQQSLDQGLQFLIQYYNGEERAKGNILERFSAQQFPDLHSELNLSSLELGDSALYFCASSVSWGDRQPQHFGDGTRLSIL.

This chain uses TRBV5-1 with TRBJ1-4, with a tentative D call TRBD1 (6 bases). Germline V gene sequence: CDR1 SGHRS, CDR2 YFSETQ. V gave up 2 bases and J gave up 5 bases, with 16 bases separating them. The CDR3 runs to 16 residues. CDR3: CASSFDGGAANEKLFF. The CDR3 nucleotides are TGCGCCAGCAGCTTTGACGGGGGGGCCGCGAATGAAAAACTGTTTTTT. Based on the CDR3 plus reference TRBV5-1 and TRBJ1-4, the full variable domain is KAGVTQTPRYLIKTRGQQVTLSCSPISGHRSVSWYQQTPGQGLQFLFEYFSETQRNKGNFPGRFSGRQFSNSRSEMNVSTLELGDSALYLCASSFDGGAANEKLFFGSGTQLSVL.

This clone was picked up a small number of times. The genes are TRBV9 and TRBJ1-6; 7 nucleotides align to TRBD1. CDR3 length: 16 residues. The germline CDR1 and CDR2 sequences are SGDLS and YYNGEE. With V trimmed by 2 bases and J by 7 bases, 9 bases remained unmatched. The CDR3 loop is CASSVYRDSSNSPLHF. The CDR3, as DNA: TGTGCCAGCAGCGTTTACCGGGACAGTTCCAATTCACCCCTCCACTTT.

The J gene is TRBJ2-7, the V gene TRBV6-9; TRBD2 matches at 7 bases. CDR1 MNHGY and CDR2 SVAAGI come from the germline V gene. This CDR3 contains 15 residues. J gave up 0 bases and V 3 bases, and 5 bases lay outside the gene matches. CDR3 sequence: CASSYRAGISYEQYF. In DNA form, the CDR3 reads TGTGCCAGCAGTTACCGAGCGGGGATCTCCTACGAGCAGTACTTC.

This chain joins TRBV28 and TRBJ1-3; no clear D. Germline CDR1 reads MDHEN; CDR2 reads SYDVKM. The V end lost 2 bases, the J end lost 6 bases, and 2 bases lay between the germline ends. The CDR3 runs 11 residues. The CDR3 DNA follows: TGTGCCAGCAGTTTAGTAAACACCATATATTTT. Residues: CASSLVNTIYF.

The chain uses TRBV18 and TRBJ1-5; D may be TRBD1 (5 bases). V dropped 3 bases and J dropped 5 bases, with 8 bases sitting between them. Germline assignment: CDR1 KGHSH and CDR2 LQKENI. CDR3 length equals 13 residues. The CDR3 loop is CASSPLGDQPQHF. The CDR3 bases are TGTGCCAGCTCACCTTTGGGGGATCAGCCCCAGCATTTT. Full variable domain (outside the CDR3, taken from reference TRBV18 and TRBJ1-5): NAGVMQNPRHLVRRRGQEARLRCSPMKGHSHVYWYRQLPEEGLKFMVYLQKENIIDESGMPKERFSAEFPKEGPSILRIQQVVRGDSAAYFCASSPLGDQPQHFGDGTRLSIL.

The chain combines TRBV28 with TRBJ2-3; D is ambiguous. V was trimmed by 4 bases and J by 4 bases, leaving 12 bases between them. There are 14 residues in the CDR3. The V gene's germline CDR1 is MDHEN and CDR2 SYDVKM. The CDR3: CASSSIGRADTQYF. CDR3 nucleotides: TGTGCCAGCAGTTCGATAGGCCGGGCAGATACGCAGTATTTT.

The CDR3 sequence: CASSLGQGASNYGYTF. The CDR3 DNA reads TGTGCCAGCAGCCTGGGACAGGGGGCTTCTAACTATGGCTACACCTTC. This chain links TRBV4-2 with TRBJ1-2; 12 positions match TRBD1. V trimming: 4 bases; J trimming: 0 bases; junction bases outside the gene matches: 3. Germline V gives CDR1 LGHNA, CDR2 YNFKEQ. This CDR3 is 16 amino acids long.

V gene TRBV9 combines with J gene TRBJ2-1, with D unresolved. V was clipped by 4 bases and J by 9 bases, with 8 bases between them. From germline, CDR1 is SGDLS and CDR2 YYNGEE. The CDR3 is 11 residues long. CDR3 region: CASSPGSEQFF. The CDR3 nucleotides are TGTGCCAGCAGCCCAGGCAGTGAGCAGTTCTTC.

The J gene is TRBJ1-1, the V gene TRBV5-8, with D maybe TRBD1 (5 bases). Germline-derived CDR1 and CDR2 are SGHTS and YDEGEE. This CDR3 has 14 amino acids. The V end was cut by 1 base, the J end by 5 bases, with 12 bases between. Here the CDR3 DNA reads TGTGCCAGCAGCTTGCCGGCAGGGCTGACTGAAGCTTTCTTT. Protein product: CASSLPAGLTEAFF.